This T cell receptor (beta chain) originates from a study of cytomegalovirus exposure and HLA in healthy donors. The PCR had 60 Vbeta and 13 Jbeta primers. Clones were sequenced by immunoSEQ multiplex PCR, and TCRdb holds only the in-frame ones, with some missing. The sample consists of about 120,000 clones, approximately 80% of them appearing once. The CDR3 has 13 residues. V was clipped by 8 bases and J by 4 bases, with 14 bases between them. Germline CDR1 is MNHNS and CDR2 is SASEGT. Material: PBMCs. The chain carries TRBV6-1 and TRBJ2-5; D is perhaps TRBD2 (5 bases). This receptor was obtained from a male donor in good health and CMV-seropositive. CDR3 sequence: CASGAVPSETQYF. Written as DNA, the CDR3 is TGTGCCAGCGGAGCGGTCCCTTCAGAGACCCAGTACTTC.